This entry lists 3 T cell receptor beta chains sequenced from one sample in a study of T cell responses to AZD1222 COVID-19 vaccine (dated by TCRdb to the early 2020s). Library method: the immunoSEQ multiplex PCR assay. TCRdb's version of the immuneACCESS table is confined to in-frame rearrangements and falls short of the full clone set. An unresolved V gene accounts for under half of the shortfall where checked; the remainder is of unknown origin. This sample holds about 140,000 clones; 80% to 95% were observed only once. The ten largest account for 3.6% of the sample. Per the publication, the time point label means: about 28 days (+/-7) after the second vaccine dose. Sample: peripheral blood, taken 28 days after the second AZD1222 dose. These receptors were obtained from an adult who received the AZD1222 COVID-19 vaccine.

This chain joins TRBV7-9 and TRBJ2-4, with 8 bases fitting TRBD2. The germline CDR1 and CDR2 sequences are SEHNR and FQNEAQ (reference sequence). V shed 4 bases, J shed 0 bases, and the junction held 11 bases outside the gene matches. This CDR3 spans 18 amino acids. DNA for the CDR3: TGTGCCAGCAGCTCTGGTAGCGGGACGATCAAAGCCAAAAACATTCAGTACTTC. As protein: CASSSGSGTIKAKNIQYF.

CDR3 coding DNA: TGTGCCAGCAGCCCTCGCGGCAGGGGGTTTGAGAAACTGTTTTTT. Its protein is CASSPRGRGFEKLFF. This chain links TRBV28 with TRBJ1-4, with 7 bases lining up with TRBD1. The CDR3 contains 15 residues. V was pared by 6 bases and J by 11 bases, with 15 bases of the junction left unmatched. Germline V gene data show CDR1 as MDHEN and CDR2 as SYDVKM.

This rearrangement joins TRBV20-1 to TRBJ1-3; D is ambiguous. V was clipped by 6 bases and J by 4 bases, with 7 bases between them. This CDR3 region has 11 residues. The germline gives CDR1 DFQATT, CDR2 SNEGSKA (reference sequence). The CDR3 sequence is CSATGGNTIYF. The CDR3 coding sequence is TGCAGTGCCACCGGCGGAAACACCATATATTTT.